The following is a T cell receptor beta chain sequence with its context. Researchers made TCR beta libraries by using iRepertoire HTBI primers and running Arm-PCR on CDR3 regions. Each CDR3 protein gets one entry after TCRdb re-called the multiplex PCR reads with MiXCR. This repertoire shows roughly 380,000 distinct CDR3 sequences, approximately 15% found once; its top ten account for less than 35%. This sample was included in a study of regulatory T cells in long-lasting Graves disease. Indicated time point: newly diagnosed GD, antithyroid drugs for less than 3 months. Preparation of the TCR library used RNA extracted from PBMCs. Trimming cost V 2 bases and J 5 bases, with 7 bases left between them. CDR3 size: 14 residues. Germline V gene sequence: CDR1 SGHTA, CDR2 FQGTGA. These records were also assigned to another study, of T cells in Graves' hyperthyroidism and ophthalmopathy.

The source is a middle-aged man with Graves disease. V and J are TRBV7-3 and TRBJ1-6; D is ambiguous. The sample was peripheral blood mononuclear cells (PBMCs), taken at new diagnosis, from a patient treated with antithyroid drugs. CDR3 in DNA: TGTGCCAGCAGCTTAGACACGCATAATTCACCCCTCCACTTT. This translates into CASSLDTHNSPLHF.